This T cell receptor (beta chain) originates from a study of glioma-infiltrating T cells. Using RNA template, CDR3s of TCR alpha and beta were amplified with iRepertoire arm-PCR. TCRdb ran MiXCR on the multiplex PCR reads and lists one entry per CDR3 protein. Altogether around 170,000 distinct CDR3 sequences are present, more than 35% being singletons, with the ten largest covering 5.2%. The V and J ends lost 6 bases and 2 bases, in that order; junction bases with no gene match: 10. Germline loops: CDR1 DFQATT, CDR2 SNEGSKA (reference sequence). The CDR3 contains 15 residues. This clonotype turned up a few times. This may stem from a read error, because a much larger clone lies one nucleotide away.

This sequence joins TRBV20-1 and TRBJ2-1; TRBD2 matches 7 bases. Specimen: glioma tissue, nonneoplastic brain tissue, or PBMCs (not recorded which). The clonotype originates from a human donor with low-grade glioma or glioblastoma, undergoing nonglioma brain surgery, or in good health (not recorded which). CDR3 sequence (DNA): TGCAGTGCGGCTTTGGAGCGGGGTACCTACAATGAGCAGTTCTTC. It translates to CSAALERGTYNEQFF.